The sample holds a few counts of the clone carrying this T cell receptor (beta chain). This sample stems from a study of T cell repertoires in cytomegalovirus infection. TCRdb fed the reads into MiXCR, producing one record per CDR3 protein. The table includes just under 550,000 distinct CDR3 sequences, 26% detected once. The CDR3 is 14 amino acids. Germline values: CDR1 MNHEY, CDR2 SVGEGT. V lost 7 bases, J lost 2 bases, and 5 bases stayed unmatched. V and J are TRBV6-2 or TRBV6-3 and TRBJ1-5; 7 bases match TRBD1. This sequence originates from a human donor in good health (CMV status not recorded). Some clones in this sample may be carry-over from other donors' samples. Sequencing input: PBMCs. CDR3 residues: CASTDRVGNQPQHF. The CDR3, as DNA: TGTGCCAGCACCGACAGGGTTGGCAATCAGCCCCAGCATTTT.